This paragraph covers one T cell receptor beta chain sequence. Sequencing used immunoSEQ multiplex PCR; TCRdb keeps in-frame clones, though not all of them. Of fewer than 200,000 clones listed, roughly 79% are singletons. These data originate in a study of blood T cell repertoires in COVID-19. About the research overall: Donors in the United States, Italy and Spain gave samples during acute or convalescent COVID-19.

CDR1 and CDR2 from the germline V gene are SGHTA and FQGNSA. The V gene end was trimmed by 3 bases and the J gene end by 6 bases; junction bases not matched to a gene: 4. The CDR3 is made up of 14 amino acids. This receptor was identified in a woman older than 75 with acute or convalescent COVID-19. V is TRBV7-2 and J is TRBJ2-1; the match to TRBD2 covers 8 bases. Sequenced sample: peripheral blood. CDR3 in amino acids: CASSFRREVNEQFF. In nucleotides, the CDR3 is TGTGCCAGCAGCTTTAGGCGGGAGGTCAATGAGCAGTTCTTC.